These 6 T cell receptor beta chains were all obtained from the same sample, sequenced in a study of blood T cell repertoires in COVID-19. Produced via immunoSEQ multiplex PCR; TCRdb's table is partial and in-frame only. The profile shows 140,000 to 150,000 clones, almost 85% of them singletons. The material sequenced was PBMCs or T cells enriched from blood (not recorded which). These receptors originate from a woman in her fifties or sixties with acute COVID-19.

Only a few counts were recorded for this clone. In DNA, the CDR3 is TGTGCCAGCAGTGAAGAGGCGGACACCGGGGAGCTGTTTTTT. This sequence encodes CASSEEADTGELFF. The V call is TRBV2, the J call TRBJ2-2; the D is unclear. The CDR3 length is 14 residues. V was cut by 1 base and J by 3 bases, with 6 bases left in between. Germline-derived CDR1 and CDR2 are SNHLY and FYNNEI.

The rearrangement links TRBV23-1 to TRBJ1-5; D not resolved. TRBV23-1 is flagged as an ORF with uncertain function. V was trimmed by 0 bases and J by 10 bases, leaving 16 bases between them. There are 15 residues in the CDR3. Here the CDR3 reads CASSQSGRCNRPQHF. For the CDR3, the DNA is TGCGCCAGCAGTCAATCTGGGAGATGCAATCGCCCCCAGCATTTT.

V is TRBV5-1 and J is TRBJ1-2, with D perhaps TRBD1 (6 bases). The V gene's germline CDR1 is SGHRS and CDR2 YFSETQ. The V end was cut by 4 bases, the J end by 8 bases, with 15 bases between. The CDR3 has 13 residues. The CDR3 DNA reads TGCGCCAGCAGCCCTACAGGGTCTCGGGGCTACACCTTC. This codes for CASSPTGSRGYTF.

The J gene is TRBJ2-2, the V gene TRBV5-6, with TRBD2 identical over 14 bases. J was trimmed by 6 bases and V by 8 bases; bases with no gene match: 9. From germline, CDR1 is SGHDT and CDR2 YYEEEE. The CDR3 is 16 residues long. This chain's CDR3 is CASRGLAGEGPGELFF. Written as DNA, the CDR3 is TGTGCCAGTAGGGGACTAGCGGGGGAGGGACCCGGGGAGCTGTTTTTT.

V is TRBV7-9 and J is TRBJ1-3; unclear D gene. The germline CDR1 and CDR2 sequences are SEHNR and FQNEAQ (reference sequence). V shed 6 bases and J shed 0 bases, with 12 bases lying between them. The CDR3 is 15 residues long. The CDR3 DNA sequence: TGTGCCAGCAGTCTGGGCCACAACTCTGGAAACACCATATATTTT. It specifies CASSLGHNSGNTIYF.

The CDR3 loop reads CATSRGGTGTLYGYTF. The CDR3 bases are TGTGCCACCAGCAGAGGTGGAACCGGGACACTCTATGGCTACACCTTC. The rearrangement links TRBV15 to TRBJ1-2; D may be TRBD1 (6 bases). Germline loops: CDR1 LNHNV, CDR2 YYDKDF (reference sequence). This CDR3 spans 16 amino acids. V was cut by 1 base and J by 4 bases, with 16 bases left in between.